The T cell receptor (beta chain) under discussion was sequenced for a study of blood T cells in healthy people across ages (dated by TCRdb to 2014 to 2015). Study-level background: Template switching captured roughly one uniquely barcoded TCR beta cDNA molecule per two T cells in model experiments. Four age groups were formed from the donors: young (average 16 years), middle-aged (approximately 40), aged (62) and long-lived (less than 85). Two additional independent replicas of 1 million unique cDNA reads from the same blood draw were analyzed for two donors (one aged 18 to 30 and one aged 80 or older). To avoid experimental bias, donors of different ages were spread randomly across the sequencing lanes. Using deep sequencing normalized with unique cDNA molecular identifiers, the study measured how TCR beta repertoire diversity changes with age.

About this clonotype: The specificity of this receptor is unknown. Per-base qualities were not stored, and no clone one base away is much larger.

The library was produced with 5' RACE. The sequencing machine was an Illumina HiSeq 2500. A second PCR of about 6 to 12 cycles was performed with a sample-barcoded 5' primer and a J-beta primer mix. Each TCR beta cDNA molecule received a unique molecular identifier from a template-switch 5' adaptor carrying 12 random nucleotides. At least 2.5 million CDR3-containing paired-end reads were obtained from each sample. The Mint cDNA synthesis kit, primed by a TRBC-specific oligonucleotide, was used to synthesize first-strand cDNA from all RNA. Following uracil-DNA glycosylase treatment, all cDNA underwent a first 18-cycle PCR with the universal primers M1SS and BC2_uni_R. Turning to the authors' computational methods: For normalization, 1 million high-quality reads were randomly selected from each sample, with every read carrying a distinct molecular identifier. Reads with shared molecular identifiers were discarded instead of being binned into consensus sequences. MiTCR, with a Q25 quality threshold and the strictest error-elimination algorithm, was used for CDR3 identification, clonotype clustering and error correction. A nonparametric unseen species model with Euler transformation was used to estimate a lower bound on total TCR beta diversity. TCRdb reran the public reads through fastp at Q25 and MiXCR, keeping productive beta chains. Rows merge per CDR3 protein into single entries with the most common DNA and genes. TCRdb, not the authors, supplied the V and J calls. This sample has some 700,000 distinct CDR3 sequences in its table, and approximately 21% of those were observed once. The leading ten clones occupy roughly a fifth of the sample.

The 35 to 40 donors, aged about 6 to 95 years, were systemically healthy Caucasian individuals from Russia. Approximately 10 milliliters of peripheral blood were collected from each donor into EDTA-treated Vacutainer tubes. Ficoll-Paque density-gradient centrifugation was used to isolate PBMCs, with at least 6 million obtained per sample. Trizol reagent was used to extract total RNA from PBMCs, with at least 6 micrograms per sample. For every donor, an aliquot of PBMCs went through flow cytometry to measure the percentages of naive CD45RAhigh/CD27high T cells. What the research found in general, with its limitations: Because profiling used bulk unsorted PBMCs, naive and antigen-experienced compartments could not be compared conclusively. Because donor CMV infection status was unknown, age-related changes in expanded clonotypes were potentially confounded. As age increased, observed TCR beta diversity per million T cells dropped in a roughly linear way, and a significant reduction was already evident by age 40. Estimates of total diversity from one million sequenced T cells were regarded as lower bounds and underestimates. Compared with the aged group, more naive CD4+ T cells, fewer expanded clones and increased TCR diversity were shown by the long-lived group, suggesting age selection. There was a strong correlation between observed TCR beta diversity and the percentage of naive T cells measured by flow cytometry.

V lost 6 bases and J lost 5 bases; the stretch between them is 23 bases long. For CDR1 and CDR2, the germline V gene lists SNHLY and FYNNEI. Taken from cysteine to phenylalanine, the CDR3 has 16 residues. The sequence is cut down to CDR3 DNA, 48 bases in frame from base 1. The material sequenced was blood. The clonotype was recovered from a man between 65 and 85 years old in good health. The chain is encoded by TRBV2 joined to TRBJ2-7; the D gene is possibly TRBD1, with 7 bases matching. DNA sequence: TGTGCCAGCAGACACCCCGGGGCAGGGGGGTCCCACGAGCAGTACTTC. The resulting protein is CASRHPGAGGSHEQYF.